This TCR beta chain was sequenced in a study of T cell responses to AZD1222 COVID-19 vaccine. With regard to this clone: What it binds is not known.

Trimming left V 1 base short and J 4 bases short, with 11 bases between. The CDR3 spans 14 residues. CDR1 and CDR2 (germline): LNHNV, YYDKDF (reference sequence). Study outcomes and limitations: Females made up more of the donors, who were largely white British, and clonal diversity may have come out too low.

Profiled with immunoSEQ multiplex PCR; TCRdb holds only in-frame clones, not every one. The table includes roughly 72,000 clones, around 85% detected once. The sample here was peripheral blood, taken on day 0 of AZD1222 vaccination. This clonotype was sampled from an adult in good health. The gene calls are TRBV15 and TRBJ2-7; D uncertain. In DNA, the CDR3 is TGTGCCACCAGCAGAGGAGGTGTCAGTTACGAGCAGTACTTC. Its protein product is CATSRGGVSYEQYF.